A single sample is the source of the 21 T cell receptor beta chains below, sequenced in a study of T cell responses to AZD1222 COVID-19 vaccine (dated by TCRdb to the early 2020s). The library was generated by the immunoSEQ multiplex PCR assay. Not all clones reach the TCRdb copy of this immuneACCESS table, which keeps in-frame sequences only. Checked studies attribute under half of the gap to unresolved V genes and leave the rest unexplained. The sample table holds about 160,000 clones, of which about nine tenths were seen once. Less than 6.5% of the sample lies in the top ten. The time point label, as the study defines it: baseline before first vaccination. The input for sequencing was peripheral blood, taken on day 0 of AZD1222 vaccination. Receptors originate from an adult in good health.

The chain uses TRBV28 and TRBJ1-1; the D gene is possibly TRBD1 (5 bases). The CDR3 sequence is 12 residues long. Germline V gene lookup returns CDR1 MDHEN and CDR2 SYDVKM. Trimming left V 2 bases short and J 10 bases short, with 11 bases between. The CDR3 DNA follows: TGTGCCAGCAGTTTAAAGTCGGGGGGAGCTTTCTTT. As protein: CASSLKSGGAFF.

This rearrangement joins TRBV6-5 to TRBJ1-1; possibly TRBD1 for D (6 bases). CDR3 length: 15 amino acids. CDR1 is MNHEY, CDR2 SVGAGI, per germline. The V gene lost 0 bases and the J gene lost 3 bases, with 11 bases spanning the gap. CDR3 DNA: TGTGCCAGCAGTTACTCGCAACAGGGACACACTGAAGCTTTCTTT. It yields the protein CASSYSQQGHTEAFF.

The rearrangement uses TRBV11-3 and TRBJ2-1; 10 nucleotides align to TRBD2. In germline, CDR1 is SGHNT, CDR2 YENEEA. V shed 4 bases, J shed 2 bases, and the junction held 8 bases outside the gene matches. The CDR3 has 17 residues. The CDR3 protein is CASSSLPSGSPYNEQFF. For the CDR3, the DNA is TGTGCCAGCAGCTCACTACCTAGCGGGAGCCCCTACAATGAGCAGTTCTTC.

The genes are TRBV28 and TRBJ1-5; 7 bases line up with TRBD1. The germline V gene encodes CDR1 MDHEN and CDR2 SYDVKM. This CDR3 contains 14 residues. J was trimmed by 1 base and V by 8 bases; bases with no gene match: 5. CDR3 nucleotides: TGTGCCAGCCGACAGGGCGGGAGCAATCAGCCCCAGCATTTT. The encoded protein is CASRQGGSNQPQHF.

The CDR3 region has the DNA TGTGCCAGCAGCACCTCTAGATGGGATCATAATTCACCCCTCCACTTT. It encodes CASSTSRWDHNSPLHF. The chain links TRBV28 to TRBJ1-6; no clear D. This CDR3 is 16 amino acids long. V shed 6 bases and J shed 5 bases, with 17 bases lying between them. The germline V gene has CDR1 MDHEN and CDR2 SYDVKM. The full variable domain, with the rest looked up from reference TRBV28 and TRBJ1-6, is DVKVTQSSRYLVKRTGEKVFLECVQDMDHENMFWYRQDPGLGLRLIYFSYDVKMKEKGDIPEGYSVSREKKERFSLILESASTNQTSMYLCASSTSRWDHNSPLHFGNGTRLTVT.

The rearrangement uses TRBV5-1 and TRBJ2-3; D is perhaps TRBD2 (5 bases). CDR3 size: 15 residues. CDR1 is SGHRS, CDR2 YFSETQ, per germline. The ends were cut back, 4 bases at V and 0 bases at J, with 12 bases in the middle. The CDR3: CASSPGGYSTDTQYF. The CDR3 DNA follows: TGCGCCAGCAGCCCCGGAGGCTACAGCACAGATACGCAGTATTTT.

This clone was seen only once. CDR3 loop: CASSQDLLQGRGYTF. DNA of the CDR3: TGCGCCAGCAGCCAAGATTTATTACAGGGTCGAGGCTACACCTTC. The chain joins TRBV4-1 to TRBJ1-2, with D possibly matching TRBD1 (6 bases). V lost 0 bases and J lost 8, with 16 bases in between. The germline V gene has CDR1 MGHRA and CDR2 YSYEKL. CDR3 length: 15 amino acids.

CDR3 region: CASSQDRGSNTGELFF. The CDR3, as DNA: TGTGCCAGCAGCCAAGATAGGGGTTCGAACACCGGGGAGCTGTTTTTT. This chain uses TRBV3-1 (or the pseudogene TRBV3-2) with TRBJ2-2, with a tentative D call TRBD1 (5 bases). Looked up from germline, CDR1 is LGHDT and CDR2 is YNNKEL (reference sequence). This CDR3 is built from 16 residues. V lost 0 bases and J lost 0, with 8 bases in between.

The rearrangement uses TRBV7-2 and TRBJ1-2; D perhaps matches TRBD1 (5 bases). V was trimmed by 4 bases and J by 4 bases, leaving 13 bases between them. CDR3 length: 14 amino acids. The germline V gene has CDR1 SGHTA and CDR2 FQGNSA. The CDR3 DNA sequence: TGTGCCAGCAGCTCCCTGACAGACTCCTATGGCTACACCTTC. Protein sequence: CASSSLTDSYGYTF.

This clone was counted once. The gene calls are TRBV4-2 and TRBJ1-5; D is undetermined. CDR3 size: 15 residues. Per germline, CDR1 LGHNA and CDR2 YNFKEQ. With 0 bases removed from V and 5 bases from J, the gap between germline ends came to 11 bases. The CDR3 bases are TGTGCCAGCAGCCAAGATTTAGAACAGCATCAGCCCCAGCATTTT. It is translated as CASSQDLEQHQPQHF.

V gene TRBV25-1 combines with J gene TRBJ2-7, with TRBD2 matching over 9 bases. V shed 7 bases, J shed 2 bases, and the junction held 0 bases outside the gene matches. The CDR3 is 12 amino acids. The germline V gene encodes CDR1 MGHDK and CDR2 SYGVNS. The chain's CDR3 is CASTSGAYEQYF. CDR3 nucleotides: TGTGCCAGCACTAGCGGGGCCTACGAGCAGTACTTC.

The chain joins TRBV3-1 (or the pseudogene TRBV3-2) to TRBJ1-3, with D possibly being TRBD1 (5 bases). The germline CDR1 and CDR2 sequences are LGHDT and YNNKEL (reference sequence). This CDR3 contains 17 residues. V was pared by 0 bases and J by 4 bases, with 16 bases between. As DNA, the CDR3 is TGTGCCAGCAGCCAAGATTTGCCAGGGTCGGGGGGAAACACCATATATTTT. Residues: CASSQDLPGSGGNTIYF.

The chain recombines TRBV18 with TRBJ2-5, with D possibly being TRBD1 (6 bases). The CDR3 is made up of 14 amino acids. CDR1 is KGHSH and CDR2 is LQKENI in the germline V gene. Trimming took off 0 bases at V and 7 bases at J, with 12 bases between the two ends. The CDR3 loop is CASSPPPGVVTQYF. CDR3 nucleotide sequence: TGTGCCAGCTCACCACCCCCAGGGGTAGTGACCCAGTACTTC.

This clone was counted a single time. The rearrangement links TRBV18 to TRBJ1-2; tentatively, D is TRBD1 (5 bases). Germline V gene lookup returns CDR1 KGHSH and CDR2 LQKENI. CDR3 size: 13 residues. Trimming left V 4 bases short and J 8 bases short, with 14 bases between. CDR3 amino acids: CASSLTALGGYTF. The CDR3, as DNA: TGTGCCAGCTCACTGACAGCCTTAGGGGGCTACACCTTC. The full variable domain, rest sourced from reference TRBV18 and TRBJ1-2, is NAGVMQNPRHLVRRRGQEARLRCSPMKGHSHVYWYRQLPEEGLKFMVYLQKENIIDESGMPKERFSAEFPKEGPSILRIQQVVRGDSAAYFCASSLTALGGYTFGSGTRLTVV.

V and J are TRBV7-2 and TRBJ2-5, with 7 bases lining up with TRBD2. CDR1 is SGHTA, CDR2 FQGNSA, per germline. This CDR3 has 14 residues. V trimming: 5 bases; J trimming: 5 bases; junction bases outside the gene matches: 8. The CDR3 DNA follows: TGTGCCAGCAGCCCCATGGGAGGGAGGGAGACCCAGTACTTC. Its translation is CASSPMGGRETQYF.

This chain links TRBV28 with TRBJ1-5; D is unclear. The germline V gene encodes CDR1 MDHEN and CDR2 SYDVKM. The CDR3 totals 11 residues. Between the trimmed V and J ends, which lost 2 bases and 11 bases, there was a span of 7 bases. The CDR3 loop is CASSLSRSQHF. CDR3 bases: TGTGCCAGCAGTTTAAGCAGATCCCAGCATTTT.

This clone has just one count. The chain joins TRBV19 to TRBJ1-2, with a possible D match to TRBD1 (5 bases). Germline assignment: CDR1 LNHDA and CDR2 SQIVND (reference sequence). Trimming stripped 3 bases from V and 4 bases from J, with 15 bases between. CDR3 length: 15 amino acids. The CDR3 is CASSITEGKGYGYTF. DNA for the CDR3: TGTGCCAGTAGTATTACTGAGGGGAAGGGCTATGGCTACACCTTC.

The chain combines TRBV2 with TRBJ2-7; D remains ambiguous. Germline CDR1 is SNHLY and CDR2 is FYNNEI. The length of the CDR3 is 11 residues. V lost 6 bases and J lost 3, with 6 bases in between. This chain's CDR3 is CASRQSYEQYF. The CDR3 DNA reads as TGTGCCAGCAGACAGAGCTACGAGCAGTACTTC.

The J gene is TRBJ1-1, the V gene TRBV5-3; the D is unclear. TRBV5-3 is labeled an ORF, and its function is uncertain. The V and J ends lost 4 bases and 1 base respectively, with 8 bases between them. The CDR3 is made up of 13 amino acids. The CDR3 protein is CARSQIKNTEAFF. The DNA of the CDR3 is TGTGCCAGAAGCCAGATTAAGAACACTGAAGCTTTCTTT.

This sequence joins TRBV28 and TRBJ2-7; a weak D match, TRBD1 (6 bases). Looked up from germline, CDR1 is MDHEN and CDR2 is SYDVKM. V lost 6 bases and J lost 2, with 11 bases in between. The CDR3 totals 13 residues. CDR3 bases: TGTGCCAGCAGCCCCGGGACACCCTACGAGCAGTACTTC. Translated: CASSPGTPYEQYF.

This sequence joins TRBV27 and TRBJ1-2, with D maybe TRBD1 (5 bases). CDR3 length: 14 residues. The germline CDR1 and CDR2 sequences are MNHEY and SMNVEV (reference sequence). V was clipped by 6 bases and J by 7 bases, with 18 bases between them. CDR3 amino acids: CASRSQGQGFGYTF. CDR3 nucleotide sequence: TGTGCCAGCAGATCCCAAGGGCAGGGTTTTGGCTACACCTTC.